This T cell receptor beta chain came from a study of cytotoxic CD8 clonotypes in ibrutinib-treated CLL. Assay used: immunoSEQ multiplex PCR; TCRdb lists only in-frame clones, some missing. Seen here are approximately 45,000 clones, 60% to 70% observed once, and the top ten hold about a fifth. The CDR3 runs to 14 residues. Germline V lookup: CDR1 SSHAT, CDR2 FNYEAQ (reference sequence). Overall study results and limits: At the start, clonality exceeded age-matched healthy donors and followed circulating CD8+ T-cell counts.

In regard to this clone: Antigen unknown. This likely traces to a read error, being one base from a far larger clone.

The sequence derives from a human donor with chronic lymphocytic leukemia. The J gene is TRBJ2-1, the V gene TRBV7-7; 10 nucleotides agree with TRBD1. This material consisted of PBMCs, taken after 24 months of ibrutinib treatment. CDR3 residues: CASSFGQGEYEQFF. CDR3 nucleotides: TGTGCTAGCAGCTTCGGACAGGGGGAATACGAGCAGTTCTTC.